This TCR beta chain was obtained from a study of cytomegalovirus exposure and HLA in healthy donors. Germline CDR1 is SNHLY and CDR2 is FYNNEI. This CDR3 contains 15 residues. The V gene lost 7 bases and the J gene lost 5 bases, with 18 bases spanning the gap. Both 60 Vbeta primers and 13 Jbeta primers went into the PCR. This table comes from immunoSEQ multiplex PCR, and its TCRdb copy is limited to in-frame clones, with some not included. The sample records under 200,000 clones, roughly 73% being singletons. This clonotype originated in a woman in her thirties in good health and CMV-seronegative. This rearrangement joins TRBV2 to TRBJ2-1, with D maybe TRBD2 (6 bases). The sample consisted of PBMCs. The chain's CDR3 is CASTVRLGGNNEQFF. As DNA, the CDR3 is TGTGCCAGCACGGTGCGGCTCGGGGGAAACAATGAGCAGTTCTTC.